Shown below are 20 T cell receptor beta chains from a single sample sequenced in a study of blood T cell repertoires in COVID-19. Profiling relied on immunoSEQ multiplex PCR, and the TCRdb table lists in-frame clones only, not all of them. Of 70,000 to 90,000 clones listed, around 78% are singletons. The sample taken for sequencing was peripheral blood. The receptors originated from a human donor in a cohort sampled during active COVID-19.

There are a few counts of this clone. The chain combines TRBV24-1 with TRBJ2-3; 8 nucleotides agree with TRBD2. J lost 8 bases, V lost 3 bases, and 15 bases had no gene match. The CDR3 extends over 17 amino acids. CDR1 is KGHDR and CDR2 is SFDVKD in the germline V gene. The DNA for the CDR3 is TGTGCCACCAGTGATGAACTAGCGGCCGTTCGGGGCGGTACGCAGTATTTT. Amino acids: CATSDELAAVRGGTQYF.

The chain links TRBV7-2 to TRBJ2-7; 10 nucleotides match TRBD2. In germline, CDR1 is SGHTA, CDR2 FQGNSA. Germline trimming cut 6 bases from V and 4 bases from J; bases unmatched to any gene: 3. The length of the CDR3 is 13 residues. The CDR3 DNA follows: TGTGCCAGCAGTCAGCGGGGGGGTTACGAGCAGTACTTC. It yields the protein CASSQRGGYEQYF.

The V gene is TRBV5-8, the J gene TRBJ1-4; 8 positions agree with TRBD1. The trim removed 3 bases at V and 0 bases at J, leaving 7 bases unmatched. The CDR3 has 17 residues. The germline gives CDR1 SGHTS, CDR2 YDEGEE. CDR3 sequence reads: CASSSLDRGATNEKLFF. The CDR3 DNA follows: TGTGCCAGCAGCTCCCTCGACAGGGGAGCAACTAATGAAAAACTGTTTTTT.

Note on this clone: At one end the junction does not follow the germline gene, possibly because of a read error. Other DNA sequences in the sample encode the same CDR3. The CDR3 DNA is TGTGCCAGCAGTTTCTGGGGCAACACTGAGGCTTTCTTT. Protein product: CASSFWGNTEAFF. This sequence joins TRBV12-3 or TRBV12-4 and TRBJ1-1, with D possibly matching TRBD1 (5 bases). The CDR3 has 13 amino acids.

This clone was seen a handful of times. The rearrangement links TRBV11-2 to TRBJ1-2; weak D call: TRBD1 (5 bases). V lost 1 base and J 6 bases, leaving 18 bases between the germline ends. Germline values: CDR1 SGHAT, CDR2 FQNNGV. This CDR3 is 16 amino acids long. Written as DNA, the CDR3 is TGTGCCAGCAGCTTAGTATCCCAGGGAGGGGACCATGGCTACACCTTC. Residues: CASSLVSQGGDHGYTF.

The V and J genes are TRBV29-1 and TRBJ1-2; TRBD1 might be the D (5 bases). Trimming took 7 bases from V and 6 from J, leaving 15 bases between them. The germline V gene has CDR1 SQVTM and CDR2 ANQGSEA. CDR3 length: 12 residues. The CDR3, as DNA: TGCAGCGCCGGTGGGGCCGAAAATGGCTACACCTTC. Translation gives CSAGGAENGYTF.

The chain's CDR3 is CASANRVGDYGYTF. The CDR3 bases are TGTGCCAGCGCGAACAGGGTCGGGGACTATGGCTACACCTTC. The rearrangement uses TRBV6-5 and TRBJ1-2; D is perhaps TRBD1 (6 bases). V lost 8 bases to trimming and J lost 3 bases, with 16 bases between them. The CDR3 runs 14 residues. Germline values: CDR1 MNHEY, CDR2 SVGAGI.

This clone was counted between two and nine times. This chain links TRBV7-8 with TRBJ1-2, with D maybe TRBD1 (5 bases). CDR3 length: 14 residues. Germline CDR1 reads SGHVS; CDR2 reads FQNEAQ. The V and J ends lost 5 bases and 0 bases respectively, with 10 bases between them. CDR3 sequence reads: CASSRQISNYGYTF. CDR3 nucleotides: TGTGCCAGCAGCCGACAGATTTCTAACTATGGCTACACCTTC.

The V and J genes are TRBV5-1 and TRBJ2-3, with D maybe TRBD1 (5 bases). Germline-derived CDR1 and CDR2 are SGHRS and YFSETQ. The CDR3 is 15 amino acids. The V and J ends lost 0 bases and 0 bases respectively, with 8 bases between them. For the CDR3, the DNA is TGCGCCAGCAGCTTGGCACAGGCCAGCACAGATACGCAGTATTTT. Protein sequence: CASSLAQASTDTQYF. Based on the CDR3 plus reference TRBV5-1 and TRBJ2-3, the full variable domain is KAGVTQTPRYLIKTRGQQVTLSCSPISGHRSVSWYQQTPGQGLQFLFEYFSETQRNKGNFPGRFSGRQFSNSRSEMNVSTLELGDSALYLCASSLAQASTDTQYFGPGTRLTVL.

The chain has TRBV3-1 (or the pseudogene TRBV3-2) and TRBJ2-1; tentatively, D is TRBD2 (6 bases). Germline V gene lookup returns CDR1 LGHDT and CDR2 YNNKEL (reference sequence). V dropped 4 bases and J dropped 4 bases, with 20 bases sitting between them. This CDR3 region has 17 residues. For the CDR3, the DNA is TGTGCCAGCAGCCCCGGGACTCCCCTGTCTACTTACAATGAGCAGTTCTTC. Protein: CASSPGTPLSTYNEQFF.

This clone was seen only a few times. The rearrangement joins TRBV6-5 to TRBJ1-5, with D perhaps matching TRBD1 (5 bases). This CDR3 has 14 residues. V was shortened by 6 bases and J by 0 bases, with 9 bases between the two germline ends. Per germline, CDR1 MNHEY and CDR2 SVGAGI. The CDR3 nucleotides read TGTGCCAGCAGCCCGGGGGATAGCAATCAGCCCCAGCATTTT. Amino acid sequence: CASSPGDSNQPQHF.

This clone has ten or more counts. CDR3 amino acids: CASSSLTSGPYEQYV. CDR3 nucleotide sequence: TGTGCCAGCAGTTCCTTGACTAGCGGTCCCTACGAGCAGTACGTC. The genes are TRBV6-6 and TRBJ2-7; TRBD2 aligns across 9 bases. There are 15 residues in the CDR3. Germline V gene sequence: CDR1 MNHNY, CDR2 SVGAGI (reference sequence). V dropped 4 bases and J dropped 2; count of bases not matched to a gene: 6.

This CDR3 is CASSSPAGGNYGYTF. CDR3 nucleotide sequence: TGTGCCAGCAGTTCCCCCGCGGGGGGTAACTATGGCTACACCTTC. The J gene is TRBJ1-2, the V gene TRBV27; D is possibly TRBD1 (5 bases). Germline CDR1 is MNHEY and CDR2 is SMNVEV (reference sequence). The CDR3 totals 15 residues. Trimming removed 4 bases at V and 1 base at J, with 13 bases between.

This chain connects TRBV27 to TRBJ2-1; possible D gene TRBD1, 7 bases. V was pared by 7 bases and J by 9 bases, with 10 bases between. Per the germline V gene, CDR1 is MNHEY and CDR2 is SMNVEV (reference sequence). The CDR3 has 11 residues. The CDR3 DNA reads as TGTGCCAGCACCCAGGGGGGTGAGCAGTTCTTC. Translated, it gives CASTQGGEQFF.

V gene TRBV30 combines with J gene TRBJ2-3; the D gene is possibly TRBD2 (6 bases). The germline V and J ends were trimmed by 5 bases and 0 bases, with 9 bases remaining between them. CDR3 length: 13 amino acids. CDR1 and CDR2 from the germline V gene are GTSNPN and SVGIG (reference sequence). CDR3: CAWYGLSTDTQYF. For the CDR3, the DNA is TGTGCCTGGTATGGACTAAGCACAGATACGCAGTATTTT. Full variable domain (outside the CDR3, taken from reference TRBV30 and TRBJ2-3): SQTIHQWPATLVQPVGSPLSLECTVEGTSNPNLYWYRQAAGRGLQLLFYSVGIGQISSEVPQNLSASRPQDRQFILSSKKLLLSDSGFYLCAWYGLSTDTQYFGPGTRLTVL.

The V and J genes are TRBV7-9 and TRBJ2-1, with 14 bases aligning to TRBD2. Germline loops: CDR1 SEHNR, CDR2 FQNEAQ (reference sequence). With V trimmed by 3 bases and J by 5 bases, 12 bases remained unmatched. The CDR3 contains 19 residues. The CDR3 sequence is CASSLKVYWTSGGHNEQFF. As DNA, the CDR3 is TGTGCCAGCAGCTTGAAAGTGTATTGGACTAGCGGGGGGCACAATGAGCAGTTCTTC.

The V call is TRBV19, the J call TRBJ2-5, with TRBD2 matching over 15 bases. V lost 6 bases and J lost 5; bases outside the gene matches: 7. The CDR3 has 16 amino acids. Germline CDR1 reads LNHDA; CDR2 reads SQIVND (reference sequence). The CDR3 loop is CASSAPGLAGGETQYF. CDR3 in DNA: TGTGCCAGTAGCGCTCCGGGACTAGCGGGAGGTGAGACCCAGTACTTC. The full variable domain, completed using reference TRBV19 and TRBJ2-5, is DGGITQSPKYLFRKEGQNVTLSCEQNLNHDAMYWYRQDPGQGLRLIYYSQIVNDFQKGDIAEGYSVSREKKESFPLTVTSAQKNPTAFYLCASSAPGLAGGETQYFGPGTRLLVL.

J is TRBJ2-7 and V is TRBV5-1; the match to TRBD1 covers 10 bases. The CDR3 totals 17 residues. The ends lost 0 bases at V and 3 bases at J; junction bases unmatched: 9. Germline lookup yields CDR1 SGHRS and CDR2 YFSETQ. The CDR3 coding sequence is TGCGCCAGCAGCTTGGTCCCACCGGGGACAGGGGACTACGAGCAGTACTTC. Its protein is CASSLVPPGTGDYEQYF.

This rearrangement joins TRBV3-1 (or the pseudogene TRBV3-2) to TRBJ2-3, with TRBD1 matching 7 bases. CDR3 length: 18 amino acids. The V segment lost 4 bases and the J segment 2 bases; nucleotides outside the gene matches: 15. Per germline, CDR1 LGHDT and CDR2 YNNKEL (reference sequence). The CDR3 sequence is CASSLLRQGPPATDTQYF. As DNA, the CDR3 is TGTGCCAGCAGCCTACTTAGACAGGGCCCACCGGCCACAGATACGCAGTATTTT.

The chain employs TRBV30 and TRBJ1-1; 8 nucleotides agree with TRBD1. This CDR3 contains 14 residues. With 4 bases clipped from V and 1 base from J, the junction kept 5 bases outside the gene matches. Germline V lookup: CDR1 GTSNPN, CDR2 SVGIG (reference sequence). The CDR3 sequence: CAWTPGTGNTEAFF. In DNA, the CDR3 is TGTGCCTGGACTCCCGGGACAGGGAACACTGAAGCTTTCTTT. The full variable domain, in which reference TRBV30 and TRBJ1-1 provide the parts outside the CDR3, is SQTIHQWPATLVQPVGSPLSLECTVEGTSNPNLYWYRQAAGRGLQLLFYSVGIGQISSEVPQNLSASRPQDRQFILSSKKLLLSDSGFYLCAWTPGTGNTEAFFGQGTRLTVV.